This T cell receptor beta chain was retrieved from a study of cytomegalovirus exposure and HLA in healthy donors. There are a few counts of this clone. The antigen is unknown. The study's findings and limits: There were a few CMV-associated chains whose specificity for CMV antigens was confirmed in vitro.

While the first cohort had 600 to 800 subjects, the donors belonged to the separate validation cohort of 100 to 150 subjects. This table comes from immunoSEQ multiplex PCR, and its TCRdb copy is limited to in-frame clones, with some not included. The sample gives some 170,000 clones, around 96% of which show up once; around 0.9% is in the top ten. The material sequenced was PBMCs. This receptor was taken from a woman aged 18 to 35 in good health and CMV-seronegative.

CDR3 DNA: TGTGCCAGCAGCTTAGCGCGTCCCAACAATGAGCAGTTCTTC. It translates to CASSLARPNNEQFF. The gene calls are TRBV7-8 and TRBJ2-1; D is undetermined. Germline V gives CDR1 SGHVS, CDR2 FQNEAQ. The V gene lost 0 bases and the J gene lost 5 bases, with 8 bases spanning the gap. The CDR3 totals 14 residues.